The clone carrying this T cell receptor (beta chain) showed up many times. Its antigen is not identified. Each TCR beta cDNA library carried unique molecular identifiers. Using its own MiXCR run on the PCR reads, TCRdb lists one record per CDR3 protein. The data show around 250,000 distinct CDR3 sequences, 36% seen once. This record comes from a study of post-analysis software for immune sequencing data. Study details: Clinical courses comprised relapsing-remitting, secondary progressive and progressive-relapsing multiple sclerosis.

Looked up from germline, CDR1 is SGHRS and CDR2 is YFSETQ. The germline V and J ends were trimmed by 7 bases and 5 bases, with 4 bases remaining between them. The CDR3 has 10 amino acids. Findings and limits, study-wide: Significantly lower normalized Chao1 diversity was found in patients with multiple sclerosis relative to controls. Patients showed TRBV5-6, TRBV5-1 and TRBV20-1 among four to six TRBV segments more frequent than in controls.

The sample comprised blood. This rearrangement joins TRBV5-1 to TRBJ2-1; D is unresolved. The TCR originated in a girl aged 5-17 years with multiple sclerosis. DNA for the CDR3: TGCGCCAGCGGCAACAATGAGCAGTTCTTC. Translated, it gives CASGNNEQFF.